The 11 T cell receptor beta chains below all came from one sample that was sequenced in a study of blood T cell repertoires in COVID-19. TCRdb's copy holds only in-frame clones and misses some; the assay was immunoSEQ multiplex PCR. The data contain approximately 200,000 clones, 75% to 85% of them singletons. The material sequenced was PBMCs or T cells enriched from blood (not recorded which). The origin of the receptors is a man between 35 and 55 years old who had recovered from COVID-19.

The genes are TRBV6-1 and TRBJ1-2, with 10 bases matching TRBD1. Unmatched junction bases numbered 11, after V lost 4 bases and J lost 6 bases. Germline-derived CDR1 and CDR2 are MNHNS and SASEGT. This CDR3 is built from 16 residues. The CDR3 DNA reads TGTGCCAGCAGTGCCGGGACAGGGGCAGGAAGAGATGGCTACACCTTC. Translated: CASSAGTGAGRDGYTF.

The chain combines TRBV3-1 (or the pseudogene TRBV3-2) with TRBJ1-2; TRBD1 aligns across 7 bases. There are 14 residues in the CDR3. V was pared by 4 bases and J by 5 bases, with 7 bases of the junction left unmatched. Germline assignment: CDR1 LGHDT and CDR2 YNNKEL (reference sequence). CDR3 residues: CASSPAGTAYGYTF. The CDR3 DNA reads TGTGCCAGCAGCCCCGCCGGGACAGCTTATGGCTACACCTTC.

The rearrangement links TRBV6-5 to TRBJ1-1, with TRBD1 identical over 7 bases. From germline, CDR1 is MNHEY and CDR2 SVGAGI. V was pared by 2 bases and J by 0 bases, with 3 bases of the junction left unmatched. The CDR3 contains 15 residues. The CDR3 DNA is TGTGCCAGCAGTTACGGGGACAGATTGAACACTGAAGCTTTCTTT. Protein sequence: CASSYGDRLNTEAFF.

The CDR3 coding sequence is TGTGCCAGCAGCCCGGGGGATTATGGAAACACCATATATTTT. Amino acids: CASSPGDYGNTIYF. The chain combines TRBV4-2 with TRBJ1-3; D might be TRBD1 (5 bases). The CDR3 length is 14 residues. CDR1 and CDR2 from the germline V gene are LGHNA and YNFKEQ. Trimming stripped 4 bases from V and 3 bases from J, with 10 bases between.

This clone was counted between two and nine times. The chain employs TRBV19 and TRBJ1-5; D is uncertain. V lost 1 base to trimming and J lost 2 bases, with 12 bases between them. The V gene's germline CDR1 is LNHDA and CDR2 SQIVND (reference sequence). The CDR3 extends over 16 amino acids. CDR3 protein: CASSIGPPGGNQPQHF. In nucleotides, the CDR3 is TGTGCCAGTAGTATAGGCCCCCCAGGCGGCAATCAGCCCCAGCATTTT.

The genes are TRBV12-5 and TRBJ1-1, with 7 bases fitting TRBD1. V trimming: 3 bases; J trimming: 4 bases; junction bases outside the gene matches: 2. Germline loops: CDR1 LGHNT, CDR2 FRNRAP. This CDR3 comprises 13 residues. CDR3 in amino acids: CASGFSGGTEAFF. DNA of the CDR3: TGTGCTAGTGGTTTTTCAGGGGGCACTGAAGCTTTCTTT.

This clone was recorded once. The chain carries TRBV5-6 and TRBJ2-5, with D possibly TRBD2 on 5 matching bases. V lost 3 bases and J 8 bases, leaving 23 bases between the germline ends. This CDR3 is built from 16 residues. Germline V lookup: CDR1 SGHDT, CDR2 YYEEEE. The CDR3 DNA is TGTGCCAGCAGCTCGCCTAGCTCCTGGTACCCAGGAACCCAGTACTTC. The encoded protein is CASSSPSSWYPGTQYF.

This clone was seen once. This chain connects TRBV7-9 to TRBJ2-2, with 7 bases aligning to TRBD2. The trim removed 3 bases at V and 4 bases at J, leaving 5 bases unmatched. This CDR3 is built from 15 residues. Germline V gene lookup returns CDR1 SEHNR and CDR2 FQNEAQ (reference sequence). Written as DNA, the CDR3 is TGTGCCAGCAGCTTTTTGCGCGGGAGCACCGGGGAGCTGTTTTTT. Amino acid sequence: CASSFLRGSTGELFF. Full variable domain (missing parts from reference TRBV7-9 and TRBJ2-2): DTGVSQNPRHKITKRGQNVTFRCDPISEHNRLYWYRQTLGQGPEFLTYFQNEAQLEKSRLLSDRFSAERPKGSFSTLEIQRTEQGDSAMYLCASSFLRGSTGELFFGEGSRLTVL.

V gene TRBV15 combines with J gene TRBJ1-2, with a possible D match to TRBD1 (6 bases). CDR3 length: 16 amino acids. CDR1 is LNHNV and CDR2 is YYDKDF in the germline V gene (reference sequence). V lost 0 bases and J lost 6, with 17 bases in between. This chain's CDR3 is CATSRDRRGGKDGYTF. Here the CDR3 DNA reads TGTGCCACCAGCAGAGATCGTCGCGGGGGCAAAGATGGCTACACCTTC.

CDR3 residues: CASSPPIETYEQYF. As DNA, the CDR3 is TGTGCCAGCTCACCACCGATAGAAACCTACGAGCAGTACTTC. The J gene is TRBJ2-7, the V gene TRBV18; D is undetermined. The CDR3 is 14 amino acids. Trimming stripped 0 bases from V and 2 bases from J, with 8 bases between. Germline V gives CDR1 KGHSH, CDR2 LQKENI.

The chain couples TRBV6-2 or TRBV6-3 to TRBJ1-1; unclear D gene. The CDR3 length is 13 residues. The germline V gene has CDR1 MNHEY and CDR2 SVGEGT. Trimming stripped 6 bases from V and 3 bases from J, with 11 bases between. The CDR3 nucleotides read TGTGCCAGCAGCCTGCGGGAGTACACTGAAGCTTTCTTT. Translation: CASSLREYTEAFF.